The present TCR beta chain was sequenced within a study of tumor-infiltrating lymphocytes in primary liver carcinoma. Turning to the study itself: Ranging in age from 30 to 69 years, the patients were men and women. Study-wide results and caveats: Paired tumor-adjacent and tumor-blood samples overlapped less than tumor region pairs did. Compared with blood, tumor repertoires held significantly more in their top 250 clones.

On this clonotype itself: The antigen is not known.

The V and J ends lost 6 bases and 5 bases respectively, with 15 bases between them. CDR1 and CDR2 (germline): MNHNS, SASEGT. The CDR3 contains 14 residues. With approximately 500 ng total RNA as template and a constant-region primer, TCR beta cDNA was made. Three nested multiplex PCR rounds of slightly modified ARM-PCR generated TCR beta libraries. Each of the first two PCR rounds ran approximately 11 cycles with TRBV1-TRBV30 forward and C-beta reverse primers. MiXCR was run by TCRdb on the multiplex PCR reads, yielding one entry per CDR3 protein. The repertoire consists of some 190,000 distinct CDR3 sequences, with 60% occurring once and the leading ten covering around 74%. RNA was extracted from whole blood without cell sorting, alongside germline DNA. Roughly 4.1 milliliters of peripheral blood were gathered ahead of the operation.

The clonotype was recovered from a middle-aged man with primary liver carcinoma and hepatitis B virus infection. V and J are TRBV6-1 and TRBJ2-3, with D perhaps TRBD1 or TRBD2 (7 bases each). Sample: peripheral blood. The chain's CDR3 is CASSPQGGIDTQYF. In DNA form, the CDR3 reads TGTGCCAGCAGCCCCCAGGGGGGGATAGATACGCAGTATTTT.